This passage covers 5 T cell receptor beta chains from one sample sequenced in a study of response to subunit inactivated influenza vaccine. Via MiXCR, TCRdb re-called the RT-PCR reads, giving one row per CDR3 protein. The sample lists around 580,000 distinct CDR3 sequences, 12% occurring once. The sequencing here drew on PBMCs from blood, taken on the day of vaccination. The receptor set was obtained from a man in his forties or fifties who received an inactivated influenza vaccine.

In its sample, this clonotype was seen a few times. The V gene is TRBV10-3, the J gene TRBJ2-3; tentatively, D is TRBD2 (5 bases). Per the germline V gene, CDR1 is ENHRY and CDR2 is SYGVKD. There are 12 residues in the CDR3. The V and J ends lost 6 bases and 2 bases respectively, with 6 bases between them. CDR3 region: CAIRRDTDTQYF. CDR3 sequence (DNA): TGTGCCATCAGGAGGGACACAGATACGCAGTATTTT.

J is TRBJ1-5 and V is TRBV12-3 or TRBV12-4, with 8 bases matching TRBD1. V shed 1 base, J shed 2 bases, and the junction held 10 bases outside the gene matches. The CDR3 loop spans 18 amino acids. The CDR3 nucleotides read TGTGCCAGCAGTTTAGGGGACAGGTTTCAAGGAGGCAATCAGCCCCAGCATTTT. The encoded protein is CASSLGDRFQGGNQPQHF.

Many counts were recorded for this clonotype. The rearrangement joins TRBV6-2 or TRBV6-3 to TRBJ2-5; 7 positions match TRBD1. The CDR3 contains 15 residues. Germline V gives CDR1 MNHEY, CDR2 SVGEGT. The trim removed 6 bases at V and 3 bases at J, leaving 10 bases unmatched. DNA of the CDR3: TGTGCCAGCAGCCCAGCCGGGACAGCTGAAGAGACCCAGTACTTC. As protein: CASSPAGTAEETQYF.

Worth noting for this clonotype: One junction end does not reproduce the germline sequence, and a read error may be involved. V and J are TRBV12-3 or TRBV12-4 and TRBJ1-1; TRBD1 is a possible D gene (5 bases). The CDR3 has 16 amino acids. CDR3 DNA sequence: TGTGCCAGCAGTTTGGGGCCAGAAGTACCGAACGCTGAAGCTTTCTTT. Amino acids: CASSLGPEVPNAEAFF.

This chain links TRBV5-1 with TRBJ1-2; the match to TRBD1 covers 10 bases. The ends lost 4 bases at V and 8 bases at J; junction bases unmatched: 8. Germline V lookup: CDR1 SGHRS, CDR2 YFSETQ. The CDR3 loop spans 14 amino acids. CDR3 region: CASSGTGTGEGYTF. The CDR3 bases are TGCGCCAGCAGCGGGACCGGGACAGGGGAAGGCTACACCTTC.